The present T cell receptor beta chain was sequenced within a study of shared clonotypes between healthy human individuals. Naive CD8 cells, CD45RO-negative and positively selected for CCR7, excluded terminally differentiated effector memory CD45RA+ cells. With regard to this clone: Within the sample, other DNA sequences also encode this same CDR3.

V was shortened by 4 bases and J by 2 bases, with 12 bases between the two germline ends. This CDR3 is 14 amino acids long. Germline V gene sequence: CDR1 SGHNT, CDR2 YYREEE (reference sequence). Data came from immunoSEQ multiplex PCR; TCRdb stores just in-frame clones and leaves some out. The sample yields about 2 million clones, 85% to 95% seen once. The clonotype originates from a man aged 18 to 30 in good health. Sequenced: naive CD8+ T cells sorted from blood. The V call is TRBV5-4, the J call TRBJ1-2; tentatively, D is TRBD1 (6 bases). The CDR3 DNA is TGTGCCAGCAGCCTTAGGACAGCAAACTATGGCTACACCTTC. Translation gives CASSLRTANYGYTF.